What follows describes a single T cell receptor beta chain. The antigen remains unidentified. The sample belongs to a study of cytomegalovirus exposure and HLA in healthy donors. Across the study: Genetic ancestry analysis placed about 80% of the 300 to 500 donors that were genotyped in the Caucasian-associated cluster.

This CDR3 has 14 residues. In germline, CDR1 is SGHAT, CDR2 FQDESV (reference sequence). With 0 bases removed from V and 3 bases from J, the gap between germline ends came to 9 bases. Use of 60 Vbeta and 13 Jbeta primers characterized the PCR. Sequenced by immunoSEQ multiplex PCR; TCRdb stores in-frame clones only, minus some. Of about 120,000 clones in the sample, 60% to 80% were seen once. Regarding the study as a whole: Likely technical artifact: a cluster of highly shared sequence variants. Data from an earlier analysis indicated that most TCR beta V segments were productive either about 90% or about 30% of the time. In a later analysis, parvovirus B19, influenza, CMV and Epstein-Barr virus appeared linked to several top co-occurrence clusters.

The clonotype was recovered from a woman aged 50 to 60 in good health and CMV-seronegative. Source material: PBMCs. The genes are TRBV11-1 and TRBJ2-7; D may be TRBD2 (6 bases). The CDR3 coding sequence is TGTGCCAGCAGCTTAGCGGGAGGTTACTACGAGCAGTACTTC. Protein sequence: CASSLAGGYYEQYF.